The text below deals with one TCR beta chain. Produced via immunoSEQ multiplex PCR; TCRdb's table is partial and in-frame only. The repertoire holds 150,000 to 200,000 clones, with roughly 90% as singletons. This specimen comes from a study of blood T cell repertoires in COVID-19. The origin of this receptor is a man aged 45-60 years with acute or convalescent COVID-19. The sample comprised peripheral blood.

DNA of the CDR3: TGTGCCAGCAGTCCTACCAGGGGCTATGGCTACACCTTC. Translating it yields CASSPTRGYGYTF. This chain connects TRBV12-3 or TRBV12-4 to TRBJ1-2, with D possibly being TRBD1 (6 bases). The CDR3 runs to 13 residues. Trimming cost V 5 bases and J 4 bases, with 11 bases left between them.